The entry that follows covers one TCR beta chain sequence. Its antigen has not been determined. Base qualities are missing; no much larger clone stands one base away. A two-step multiplex PCR amplified TCR-beta CDR3 regions from genomic DNA, and the second step of the PCR added Illumina-compatible adaptors. TCR-beta immunosequencing was carried out on an Illumina platform through the commercial immunoSEQ service. Under the source paper's analysis protocol: Repertoires were described by productive clonality and by Top 10 Clones, which is the percentage of T-cell templates coming from the ten most frequent sequences. Values for productive clonality spanned 0 to 1, where a value of 1 indicated a monoclonal population. Tumour-associated clones, identified using log10 scatter plots, were defined as sequences that made up at least 0.1% of tumour T-cell templates and were not found in the matched non-adjacent lung. Two-group comparisons used Student's t-tests, stages used ANOVA, and relationships used linear regression, analysed in GraphPad Prism7 and R. What TCRdb holds here is the immuneACCESS table cut down to in-frame rearrangements. Part of the clones is not present; checked against another copy, under half of the missing clones reflect an unresolved V gene, and the others are unexplained. Clonal size and the V and J genes are those of that table, whereas D and trimming came from the DNA. The sample table lists about 4,800 clones, 65% to 90% of them with a count of one. About 12% of the sample comes from the top ten.

The data derive from a study of immune cell composition in non-small cell lung cancer (dated by TCRdb to the late 2010s). For context, the study as a whole: Histologic subtype, mainly lung adenocarcinoma or squamous cell carcinoma, was assigned on the basis of H&E together with p63, CK5, Napsin A and TTF-1 immunohistochemistry. Using Adaptive Biotechnologies, the researchers ran TCR-beta sequencing on fewer than 35 paired NSCLC tumour and non-adjacent lung specimens, along with 26 tumour-only specimens. Supplementary cohort #1 consisted of 10 lung adenocarcinoma cases with paired tumour/lung TCR-beta sequencing and with TIL populations generated to assess tumour reactivity. Four tumour specimens that had TCR-beta data belonged to rare histological subtypes and were left out of the subtype comparisons. Overall study results and their limits: No significant correlation was found between tumour TCR-beta clonality and smoking pack-years. Significantly higher Top 10 clone scores and productive clonality were observed in lung squamous cell carcinoma than in lung adenocarcinoma tumours. Only around ten cases were included in the reactivity cohort, and sequence sharing between tumour-reactive clones and the dominant in vivo tumour-associated clones was not shown. In 9 to 11 adenocarcinoma cases, maximal tumour-associated clone frequency correlated strongly with TIL tumour reactivity, whereas overall clonality did not. Nearly half of NSCLC cases had tumour-associated clones >0.5%, found in approximately 30% of adenocarcinomas compared with 75% to 80% of squamous carcinomas.

Frozen aliquots of unsorted single-cell suspensions were used for genomic DNA extraction with the QIAamp DNA kit. The tumour samples consisted of surgically resected non-small cell lung cancer tissue. Tissues were received within 2 hours of resection and processed immediately into single-cell suspensions. Tissue was mechanically dissociated and enzymatically digested with DNase I, collagenase I and hyaluronidase for approximately 32 minutes at 37 °C, then filtered and RBC-lysed. The trim is 2 bases for V and 9 bases for J, with a gap of 14 bases between the germline ends. From the cysteine up to the phenylalanine, the CDR3 has a length of 14 residues. Only the CDR3 DNA stays, 42 bases, in frame from base 1. Looking up the germline V gene yields CDR1 MNHNS and CDR2 SASEGT.

The receptor was derived from a human donor with non-small cell lung cancer. The specimen was lung tumor tissue. The chain is assembled from TRBV6-1 and TRBJ1-5; a tentative D call is TRBD1 (6 bases match). The base sequence is TGTGCCAGCAGTGAACAGATACAGGGCCGGCCCCAGCATTTT. This is translated as CASSEQIQGRPQHF.